These 30 T cell receptor beta chains were sequenced from one sample in a study of T cells after yellow fever vaccination (dated by TCRdb to about 2019). Preparation of the library involved 5' RACE. Sequenced on an Illumina NovaSeq 6000. TCRdb reprocessed the public reads (quality trimming at Q25 with fastp, clone calling with MiXCR) and kept in-frame beta chains. Each entry merges the rows of one CDR3 protein and shows their most common DNA and genes. The sample table shows about 300,000 distinct CDR3 sequences, and approximately 3.9% are seen once. Roughly 26% of the sample rests with the top ten. Read against the paper, the sample's treatment or condition label means: live attenuated yellow fever vaccine strain. The sequencing used PBMCs, collected 5 days after the yellow fever booster vaccination. These receptors came from a young man who received the YFV17D yellow fever vaccine.

The genes are TRBV7-2 and TRBJ1-1; 9 positions match TRBD1. With 4 bases clipped from V and 1 base from J, the junction kept 4 bases outside the gene matches. Germline assignment: CDR1 SGHTA and CDR2 FQGNSA. This CDR3 is 15 amino acids long. DNA for the CDR3: TGTGCCAGCAGCTACAGGACAGGGGCGAACACTGAAGCTTTCTTT. This encodes CASSYRTGANTEAFF.

The J gene is TRBJ1-6, the V gene TRBV5-5; D is perhaps TRBD1 (5 bases). CDR1 is SGHKS, CDR2 YYEKEE, per germline (reference sequence). There are 15 residues in the CDR3. Trimming cost V 0 bases and J 6 bases, with 10 bases left between them. The CDR3 is CASSLVRGSNSPLHF. For the CDR3, the DNA is TGTGCCAGCAGCTTGGTGAGGGGTTCTAATTCACCCCTCCACTTT.

This clonotype was observed a handful of times. V is TRBV12-3 or TRBV12-4 and J is TRBJ1-1; perhaps TRBD1 as D (5 bases). The CDR3 runs 14 residues. Trimming cost V 7 bases and J 6 bases, with 18 bases left between them. In DNA, the CDR3 is TGTGCCAGCACTCTAGGTCAGGGCGGGGCTGAAGCTTTCTTT. Residues: CASTLGQGGAEAFF.

The rearrangement links TRBV6-1 to TRBJ2-1, with 12 bases identical to TRBD2. Germline trimming cut 2 bases from V and 6 bases from J; bases unmatched to any gene: 8. The CDR3 runs to 17 residues. CDR1 is MNHNS and CDR2 is SASEGT in the germline V gene. CDR3 DNA: TGTGCCAGCAGTGAAAACCCGGGACTAGCGGGCGTCAATGAGCAGTTCTTC. Protein: CASSENPGLAGVNEQFF.

This clonotype has at least ten counts. This sequence joins TRBV11-2 and TRBJ2-2; D is unresolved. The V end was cut by 5 bases, the J end by 6 bases, with 10 bases between. CDR1 is SGHAT and CDR2 is FQNNGV in the germline V gene. This CDR3 is built from 13 residues. The CDR3 spells CASSLQPPGELFF. DNA of the CDR3: TGTGCCAGCAGCCTCCAGCCCCCCGGGGAGCTGTTTTTT.

This clonotype came up many times. V usage is TRBV5-1 and J usage is TRBJ1-1, with TRBD1 as a possible D gene (6 bases). The CDR3 is 13 residues long. Trimming shortened V by 2 bases and J by 3 bases, and 8 bases separated the two germline ends. Per germline, CDR1 SGHRS and CDR2 YFSETQ. Written as DNA, the CDR3 is TGCGCCAGCAGCTTCAGGGGCTACACTGAAGCTTTCTTT. This codes for CASSFRGYTEAFF.

This rearrangement joins TRBV7-9 to TRBJ2-7; TRBD2 agrees at 13 bases. The CDR3 spans 17 residues. Looked up from germline, CDR1 is SEHNR and CDR2 is FQNEAQ (reference sequence). V trimming: 1 base; J trimming: 3 bases; junction bases outside the gene matches: 6. CDR3 coding DNA: TGTGCCAGCAGCTTAGGTCGCGGGACTAGCGGGGTCTACGAGCAGTACGTC. Encoded protein: CASSLGRGTSGVYEQYV.

CDR3 in amino acids: CASSWGVKETQYF. The CDR3 coding sequence is TGTGCCAGCAGCTGGGGGGTGAAAGAGACCCAGTACTTC. The chain uses TRBV5-6 and TRBJ2-5; D might be TRBD2 (6 bases). CDR1 and CDR2 (germline): SGHDT, YYEEEE. The CDR3 covers 13 residues. Trimming took off 3 bases at V and 3 bases at J, with 9 bases between the two ends.

The sample holds many counts of this clonotype. The rearrangement uses TRBV12-3 or TRBV12-4 and TRBJ1-2; D may be TRBD1 (5 bases). This CDR3 has 12 amino acids. The V and J ends lost 3 bases and 7 bases respectively, with 9 bases between them. The CDR3 nucleotides read TGTGCCAGCAGTTTCGGGGGTGGTGGCTACACCTTC. Translation: CASSFGGGGYTF.

The chain joins TRBV5-1 to TRBJ2-3, with a tentative D call TRBD2 (6 bases). CDR3 length equals 15 residues. Trimming stripped 3 bases from V and 1 base from J, with 12 bases between. Per the germline V gene, CDR1 is SGHRS and CDR2 is YFSETQ. This CDR3 is CASSSLAFGTDTQYF. The CDR3 nucleotides are TGCGCCAGCAGCTCCCTAGCGTTCGGCACAGATACGCAGTATTTT.

V gene TRBV12-3 or TRBV12-4 combines with J gene TRBJ2-1; maybe TRBD1 (5 bases). The germline V and J ends were trimmed by 4 bases and 8 bases, with 15 bases remaining between them. This CDR3 is 14 amino acids long. DNA of the CDR3: TGTGCCAGCAGTTCCTCGTTACAGGCCCATGAGCAGTTCTTC. It yields the protein CASSSSLQAHEQFF.

This clonotype has just a few counts. J is TRBJ2-6 and V is TRBV7-3; either TRBD1 or TRBD2 may fit D (5 bases each). Germline assignment: CDR1 SGHTA and CDR2 FQGTGA. Trimming took 5 bases from V and 2 from J, leaving 10 bases between them. CDR3 length: 15 residues. DNA for the CDR3: TGTGCCAGCAGCCGACTGGGGGCTGGGGCCAACGTCCTGACTTTC. It is translated as CASSRLGAGANVLTF.

This clonotype was detected ten times or more. The chain links TRBV5-1 to TRBJ2-6, with D hard to call. The CDR3 extends over 17 amino acids. V was trimmed by 1 base and J by 0 bases, leaving 11 bases between them. Germline V gene sequence: CDR1 SGHRS, CDR2 YFSETQ. Written as DNA, the CDR3 is TGCGCCAGCAGCTTGATCTATGGCTCCTCTGGGGCCAACGTCCTGACTTTC. Its protein is CASSLIYGSSGANVLTF.

The V and J genes are TRBV27 and TRBJ1-2; the match to TRBD1 covers 12 bases. Trimming took 8 bases from V and 8 from J; bases not matched to a gene: 9. Germline CDR1 is MNHEY and CDR2 is SMNVEV (reference sequence). The CDR3 is 14 residues long. The CDR3 DNA reads as TGTGCCAGCCGAGGGACAGGGGGCATTGTAGGCTACACCTTC. As protein: CASRGTGGIVGYTF.

The sample holds many counts of this clonotype. The chain has TRBV11-1 and TRBJ1-4; D unresolved. Trimming took off 6 bases at V and 8 bases at J, with 19 bases between the two ends. This CDR3 is built from 15 residues. Germline V gene lookup returns CDR1 SGHAT and CDR2 FQDESV (reference sequence). CDR3 sequence: CASSATSTGGEKLFF. The CDR3 nucleotides are TGTGCCAGCAGTGCCACTTCGACCGGAGGGGAAAAACTGTTTTTT.

There are a few counts of this clonotype. The rearrangement joins TRBV20-1 to TRBJ2-5; possibly TRBD1 for D (6 bases). The ends were cut back, 6 bases at V and 3 bases at J, with 8 bases in the middle. Germline CDR1 and CDR2: DFQATT and SNEGSKA (reference sequence). The CDR3 runs to 11 residues. The CDR3: CSARTEETQYF. CDR3 coding DNA: TGCAGTGCCCGGACAGAAGAGACCCAGTACTTC.

This chain uses TRBV15 with TRBJ1-1; 7 bases are a match to TRBD1. The germline gives CDR1 LNHNV, CDR2 YYDKDF (reference sequence). CDR3 length: 15 residues. J lost 8 bases, V lost 1 base, and 10 bases had no gene match. CDR3 nucleotide sequence: TGTGCCACCAGCAGAGTTATCCTGGGGACAGCCGAAGCTTTCTTT. Amino acid sequence: CATSRVILGTAEAFF.

There are many counts of this clonotype. V gene TRBV7-8 combines with J gene TRBJ2-5; 8 bases line up with TRBD1. V lost 3 bases, J lost 6 bases, and 3 bases stayed unmatched. The CDR3 extends over 13 amino acids. Germline V gene sequence: CDR1 SGHVS, CDR2 FQNEAQ. CDR3 protein: CASSFGQGKTQYF. CDR3 nucleotide sequence: TGTGCCAGCAGCTTTGGACAGGGAAAGACCCAGTACTTC.

This clonotype was seen repeatedly, ten times or more. This sequence joins TRBV12-3 or TRBV12-4 and TRBJ2-2, with TRBD1 identical over 9 bases. The CDR3 totals 15 residues. J gave up 4 bases and V 3 bases, and 3 bases lay outside the gene matches. The CDR3 is CASSFRDRVTGELFF. In DNA form, the CDR3 reads TGTGCCAGCAGTTTTAGGGACAGGGTCACCGGGGAGCTGTTTTTT.

This clonotype was detected only a few times. In DNA form, the CDR3 reads TGTGCCAGCAGCTTAGAGGGACTTGGTGGCTACACCTTC. Its protein is CASSLEGLGGYTF. This sequence joins TRBV7-2 and TRBJ1-2; a weak D match, TRBD1 (5 bases). This CDR3 contains 13 residues. With 1 base removed from V and 7 bases from J, the gap between germline ends came to 10 bases. Germline CDR1 is SGHTA and CDR2 is FQGNSA.

The chain carries TRBV7-3 and TRBJ2-7; 9 bases are a match to TRBD1. Germline CDR1 and CDR2: SGHTA and FQGTGA. This CDR3 contains 16 residues. V lost 1 base and J lost 7; bases outside the gene matches: 11. The CDR3 sequence is CASSLRRDRGIGEQYV. CDR3 DNA: TGTGCCAGCAGCTTAAGGAGAGACAGGGGGATAGGTGAGCAGTACGTC.

This clonotype showed up many times. This CDR3 is CASAFNEVAPDLTDTQYF. The CDR3 DNA is TGTGCCAGCGCTTTCAATGAGGTAGCGCCCGACCTCACAGATACGCAGTATTTT. The rearrangement joins TRBV7-2 to TRBJ2-3, with a possible D match to TRBD2 (5 bases). In germline, CDR1 is SGHTA, CDR2 FQGNSA. CDR3 length: 18 residues. With 8 bases removed from V and 2 bases from J, the gap between germline ends came to 26 bases.

This clonotype was detected many times. The DNA for the CDR3 is TGTGCCAGCAGGATATTCCGGGACAGCTCTAATCAGCCCCAGCATTTT. Residues: CASRIFRDSSNQPQHF. V gene TRBV28 combines with J gene TRBJ1-5; 7 nucleotides line up with TRBD1. Germline V gives CDR1 MDHEN, CDR2 SYDVKM. V lost 6 bases to trimming and J lost 4 bases; unmatched junction nucleotides: 12. The CDR3 spans 16 residues.

This clonotype was picked up a small number of times. This sequence joins TRBV4-1 and TRBJ2-2; D may be TRBD1 (6 bases). Deletions cut 3 bases from V and 1 base from J, with 9 bases between. The CDR3 covers 15 residues. CDR1 is MGHRA and CDR2 is YSYEKL in the germline V gene. CDR3 sequence reads: CASSHGQKNTGELFF. CDR3 bases: TGCGCCAGCAGCCACGGACAGAAGAACACCGGGGAGCTGTTTTTT.

In its sample, this clonotype was seen many times. The DNA for the CDR3 is TGTGCCAGCAGCGGGACAGGGGGTCGGGAAGCTTTCTTT. It translates to CASSGTGGREAFF. This rearrangement joins TRBV7-9 to TRBJ1-1; 11 bases fit TRBD1. There are 13 residues in the CDR3. Per the germline V gene, CDR1 is SEHNR and CDR2 is FQNEAQ (reference sequence). V was clipped by 5 bases and J by 8 bases; unmatched bases: 4. Together with reference TRBV7-9 and TRBJ1-1, the CDR3 gives the full variable domain: DTGVSQNPRHKITKRGQNVTFRCDPISEHNRLYWYRQTLGQGPEFLTYFQNEAQLEKSRLLSDRFSAERPKGSFSTLEIQRTEQGDSAMYLCASSGTGGREAFFGQGTRLTVV.

The chain couples TRBV6-5 to TRBJ1-2; 10 bases map to TRBD1. Losses at the gene ends were 8 bases for V and 6 bases for J; bases not matched to a gene: 6. The CDR3 has 13 amino acids. Per the germline V gene, CDR1 is MNHEY and CDR2 is SVGAGI. CDR3 amino acids: CASVGDRGDGYTF. The CDR3 region has the DNA TGTGCCAGCGTGGGGGACAGGGGTGATGGCTACACCTTC.

This clonotype came up many times. This chain connects TRBV6-2 or TRBV6-3 to TRBJ2-6; maybe TRBD2 (5 bases). CDR3 length: 14 residues. Deletions cut 4 bases from V and 2 bases from J, with 6 bases between. Germline CDR1 MNHEY, CDR2 SVGEGT. CDR3 sequence: CASSSGAGANVLTF. CDR3 bases: TGTGCCAGCAGTTCCGGGGCTGGGGCCAACGTCCTGACTTTC.

This clonotype came up many times. The chain has TRBV20-1 and TRBJ2-4; either TRBD1 or TRBD2 may supply D (5 bases each). The CDR3 extends over 16 amino acids. The V end was cut by 1 base, the J end by 1 base, with 14 bases between. Germline V gene lookup returns CDR1 DFQATT and CDR2 SNEGSKA (reference sequence). In nucleotides, the CDR3 is TGCAGTGCTAGAGCCGGGGCTAGCTGGGCCAAAAACATTCAGTACTTC. This gives the protein CSARAGASWAKNIQYF.

This clonotype was seen ten or more times. The chain joins TRBV20-1 to TRBJ1-1; D is possibly TRBD1 (5 bases). Per the germline V gene, CDR1 is DFQATT and CDR2 is SNEGSKA (reference sequence). This CDR3 has 16 residues. The ends were cut back, 3 bases at V and 1 base at J, with 18 bases in the middle. The CDR3 here is CSASPGQGGRNTEAFF. DNA of the CDR3: TGCAGTGCTAGCCCTGGGCAGGGAGGTCGGAACACTGAAGCTTTCTTT.

The CDR3 nucleotides read TGCGCCAGCAGCTTGGCCTCAGGGGACTTCACTGAAGCTTTCTTT. Encoded protein: CASSLASGDFTEAFF. The J gene is TRBJ1-1, the V gene TRBV5-1, with a tentative D call TRBD1 (6 bases). CDR1 is SGHRS and CDR2 is YFSETQ in the germline V gene. V was pared by 0 bases and J by 4 bases, with 13 bases between. This CDR3 region has 15 residues.